The 10 T cell receptor beta chains in this list originate from one sample, sequenced in a study of T cells after yellow fever vaccination. TCRdb independently ran MiXCR on the 5' RACE reads; one entry per CDR3 protein. The sample lists some 600,000 distinct CDR3 sequences, roughly an eighth seen once, with under 15% in the top ten. The specimen was PBMCs, collected on the day of the yellow fever booster vaccination. Source of these receptors: a man aged 25-45 years who received the YFV17D yellow fever vaccine.

Only a few counts were recorded for this clonotype. V gene TRBV2 combines with J gene TRBJ1-5, with D possibly TRBD1 on 6 matching bases. The length of the CDR3 is 16 residues. Trimming cost V 2 bases and J 3 bases, with 14 bases left between them. CDR1 and CDR2 from the germline V gene are SNHLY and FYNNEI. CDR3 DNA: TGTGCCAGCAGTGAACAAGGGGGAGCCGTCAATCAGCCCCAGCATTTT. It specifies CASSEQGGAVNQPQHF. Full variable domain (remainder filled in from reference TRBV2 and TRBJ1-5): EPEVTQTPSHQVTQMGQEVILRCVPISNHLYFYWYRQILGQKVEFLVSFYNNEISEKSEIFDDQFSVERPDGSNFTLKIRSTKLEDSAMYFCASSEQGGAVNQPQHFGDGTRLSIL.

This clonotype was counted only a few times. The genes are TRBV20-1 and TRBJ2-7, with 9 nucleotides matching TRBD1. Germline CDR1 DFQATT, CDR2 SNEGSKA (reference sequence). The CDR3 has 13 residues. The V and J ends lost 5 bases and 6 bases, in that order; junction bases with no gene match: 8. In nucleotides, the CDR3 is TGCAGTGCTCTGACAGGGGGGCAGGTCGAGCAGTACTTC. This codes for CSALTGGQVEQYF.

This clonotype has just a few counts. V usage is TRBV5-1 and J usage is TRBJ2-1, with D unclear. Germline V lookup: CDR1 SGHRS, CDR2 YFSETQ. V lost 2 bases and J 8 bases, leaving 8 bases between the germline ends. The CDR3 has 12 residues. CDR3 DNA: TGCGCCAGCAGCTTCGGGTTGGATGAGCAGTTCTTC. It yields the protein CASSFGLDEQFF.

The sample holds a few counts of this clonotype. The V call is TRBV7-8, the J call TRBJ2-2; D is undetermined. The CDR3 is made up of 12 amino acids. In germline, CDR1 is SGHVS, CDR2 FQNEAQ. Trimming took 5 bases from V and 8 from J, leaving 9 bases between them. CDR3: CASSEALGELFF. The CDR3 DNA is TGTGCCAGCAGCGAGGCCTTGGGGGAGCTGTTTTTT.

The chain is built from TRBV5-1 and TRBJ2-3; D remains ambiguous. V shed 1 base and J shed 3 bases, with 9 bases lying between them. This CDR3 has 14 residues. Germline CDR1 and CDR2: SGHRS and YFSETQ. In nucleotides, the CDR3 is TGCGCCAGCAGCTTGAGTGGTGAGACAGATACGCAGTATTTT. This encodes CASSLSGETDTQYF.

This clonotype occurred a few times. The chain uses TRBV6-5 and TRBJ1-2, with TRBD1 as a possible D gene (6 bases). Trimming cost V 5 bases and J 2 bases, with 9 bases left between them. The CDR3 extends over 13 amino acids. Germline V lookup: CDR1 MNHEY, CDR2 SVGAGI. The CDR3 DNA follows: TGTGCCAGCAGTACAGGGAAGAACTATGGCTACACCTTC. Protein sequence: CASSTGKNYGYTF.

The CDR3 nucleotides read TGCAGTGCTCAGGGACAGGGGGACTCCTACGAGCAGTACTTC. Its translation is CSAQGQGDSYEQYF. The V gene is TRBV20-1, the J gene TRBJ2-7; 11 nucleotides line up with TRBD1. The V gene end was trimmed by 5 bases and the J gene end by 0 bases; junction bases not matched to a gene: 3. Per the germline V gene, CDR1 is DFQATT and CDR2 is SNEGSKA (reference sequence). This CDR3 spans 14 amino acids.

This clonotype was detected only once. The chain is built from TRBV20-1 and TRBJ1-5; 7 nucleotides line up with TRBD1. CDR3 length equals 16 residues. Germline V gene data show CDR1 as DFQATT and CDR2 as SNEGSKA (reference sequence). J was trimmed by 5 bases and V by 3 bases; bases with no gene match: 13. The DNA for the CDR3 is TGCAGTGCTAGTAACCCTTCAGGGGGGCCTCATCAGCCCCAGCATTTT. Its translation: CSASNPSGGPHQPQHF.

The rearrangement uses TRBV7-8 and TRBJ1-3; 7 bases are a match to TRBD1. From germline, CDR1 is SGHVS and CDR2 FQNEAQ. V dropped 1 base and J dropped 0; count of bases not matched to a gene: 9. CDR3 length: 18 amino acids. CDR3 DNA: TGTGCCAGCAGCTTAGTAGTCACAGGGGCCAACTCTGGAAACACCATATATTTT. Protein sequence: CASSLVVTGANSGNTIYF.

J is TRBJ1-1 and V is TRBV19; the D gene is possibly TRBD1 (6 bases). Germline V gives CDR1 LNHDA, CDR2 SQIVND (reference sequence). Trimming cost V 6 bases and J 6 bases, with 20 bases left between them. The CDR3 has 15 residues. CDR3 sequence (DNA): TGTGCCAGTAGCGGACTCCCGGGACATCGGGCTGAAGCTTTCTTT. Translated, it gives CASSGLPGHRAEAFF.